The T cell receptor (beta chain) described here comes from a study of neoadjuvant anti-PD-1 for oral cavity cancer. The V gene end was trimmed by 6 bases and the J gene end by 4 bases; junction bases not matched to a gene: 11. Germline assignment: CDR1 MNHNY and CDR2 SVGAGI (reference sequence). The CDR3 totals 16 residues. Time point in this sample: after neoadjuvant nivolumab, at surgical resection. Patients were newly diagnosed with stage II-IVA oral cavity squamous cell carcinoma without prior systemic or radiation treatment. Here immunoSEQ multiplex PCR was the method, and the copy in TCRdb shows in-frame clones only, minus some. The sample consists of about 14,000 clones, around 75% of them appearing once.

Sequenced here: PBMCs, sampled after nivolumab (anti-PD-1) treatment. This sequence was found in a person aged 35-79 years with oral cavity squamous cell carcinoma. V and J are TRBV6-6 and TRBJ2-4, with 8 positions matching TRBD2. The CDR3 nucleotides read TGTGCCAGCAGCCTGAGACTAGCGAGACTTAAAAACATTCAGTACTTC. Its translation: CASSLRLARLKNIQYF.